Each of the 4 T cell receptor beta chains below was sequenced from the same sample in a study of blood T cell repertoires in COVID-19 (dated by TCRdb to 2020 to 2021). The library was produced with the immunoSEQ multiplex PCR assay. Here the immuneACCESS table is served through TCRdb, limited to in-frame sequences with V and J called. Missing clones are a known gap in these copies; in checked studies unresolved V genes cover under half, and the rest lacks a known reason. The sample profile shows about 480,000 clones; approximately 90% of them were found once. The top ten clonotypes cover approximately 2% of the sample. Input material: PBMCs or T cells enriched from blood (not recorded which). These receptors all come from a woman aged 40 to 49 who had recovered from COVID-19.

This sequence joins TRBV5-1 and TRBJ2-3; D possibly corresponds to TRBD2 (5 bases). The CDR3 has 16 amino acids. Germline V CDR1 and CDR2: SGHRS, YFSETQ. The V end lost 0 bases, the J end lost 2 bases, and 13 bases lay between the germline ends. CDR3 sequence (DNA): TGCGCCAGCAGCTTGGGGGGTAGCGCACACACAGATACGCAGTATTTT. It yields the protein CASSLGGSAHTDTQYF.

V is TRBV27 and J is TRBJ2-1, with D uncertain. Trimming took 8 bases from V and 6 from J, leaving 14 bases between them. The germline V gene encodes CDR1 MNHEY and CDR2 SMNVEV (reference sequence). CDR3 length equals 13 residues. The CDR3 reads CASCTLPSNEQFF. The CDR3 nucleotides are TGTGCCAGCTGCACACTACCTTCCAATGAGCAGTTCTTC.

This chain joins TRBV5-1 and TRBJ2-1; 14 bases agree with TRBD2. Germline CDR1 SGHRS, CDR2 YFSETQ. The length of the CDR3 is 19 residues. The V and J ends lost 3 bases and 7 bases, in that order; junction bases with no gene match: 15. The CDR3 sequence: CASSYPGLAGDTRVNEQFF. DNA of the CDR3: TGCGCCAGCAGCTACCCGGGACTAGCGGGAGATACGCGAGTAAATGAGCAGTTCTTC. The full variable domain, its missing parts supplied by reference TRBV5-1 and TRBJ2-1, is KAGVTQTPRYLIKTRGQQVTLSCSPISGHRSVSWYQQTPGQGLQFLFEYFSETQRNKGNFPGRFSGRQFSNSRSEMNVSTLELGDSALYLCASSYPGLAGDTRVNEQFFGPGTRLTVL.

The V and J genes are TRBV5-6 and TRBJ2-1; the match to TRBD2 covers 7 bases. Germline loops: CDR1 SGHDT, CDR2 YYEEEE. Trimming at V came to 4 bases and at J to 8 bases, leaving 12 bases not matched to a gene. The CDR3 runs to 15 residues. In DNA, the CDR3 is TGTGCCAGCAGCCTTCCCGGACTAGTCGGCGATGAGCAGTTCTTC. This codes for CASSLPGLVGDEQFF.